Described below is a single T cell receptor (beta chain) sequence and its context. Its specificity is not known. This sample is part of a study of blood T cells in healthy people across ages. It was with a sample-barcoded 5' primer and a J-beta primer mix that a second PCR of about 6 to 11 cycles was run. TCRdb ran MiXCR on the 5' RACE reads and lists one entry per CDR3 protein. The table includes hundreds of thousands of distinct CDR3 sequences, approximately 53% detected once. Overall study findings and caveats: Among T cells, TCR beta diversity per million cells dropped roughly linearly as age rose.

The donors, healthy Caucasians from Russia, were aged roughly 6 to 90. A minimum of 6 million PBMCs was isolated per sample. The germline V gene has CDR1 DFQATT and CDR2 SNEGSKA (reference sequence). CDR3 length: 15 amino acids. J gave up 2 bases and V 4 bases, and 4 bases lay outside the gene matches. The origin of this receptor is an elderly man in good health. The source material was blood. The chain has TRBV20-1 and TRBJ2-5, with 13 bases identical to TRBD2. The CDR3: CSATPGLAGQETQYF. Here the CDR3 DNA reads TGCAGTGCTACCCCGGGACTAGCGGGGCAAGAGACCCAGTACTTC.